These 30 T cell receptor beta chains share one sample of origin, sequenced in a study of post-analysis software for immune sequencing data. The study's findings and limits: Roughly five TRBV segments were more frequent in patients than controls; TRBV5-6, TRBV5-1 and TRBV20-1 belonged to this group.

No antigen is known for these receptors. Carried by the TCR beta cDNA libraries were unique molecular identifiers. TCRdb passed the PCR reads through MiXCR, listing each CDR3 protein once. The profile shows about 540,000 distinct CDR3 sequences, around a third of them singletons. The sequenced sample consisted of blood. The receptors were sampled from a girl aged 2-17 years with multiple sclerosis.

The J gene is TRBJ2-7, the V gene TRBV28; a possible D gene is TRBD1 (5 bases). The J call is uncertain, as TRBJ2-5 better fits the DNA end. This CDR3 comprises 14 residues. Germline V gene sequence: CDR1 MDHEN, CDR2 SYDVKM. The CDR3 loop is CASNTRQPQETQYF. Here the CDR3 DNA reads TGTGCCAGCAACACCCGACAGCCCCAAGAGACCCAGTACTTC.

This clonotype occurred a few times. V gene TRBV20-1 combines with J gene TRBJ2-3; tentative D call: TRBD2 (6 bases). V lost 5 bases to trimming and J lost 6 bases, with 9 bases between them. CDR3 length: 11 amino acids. Germline CDR1 and CDR2: DFQATT and SNEGSKA (reference sequence). CDR3 in amino acids: CSASLADTQYF. CDR3 DNA: TGCAGTGCTTCTCTAGCGGATACGCAGTATTTT.

The chain combines TRBV11-3 with TRBJ2-1, with TRBD2 as a possible D gene (6 bases). V lost 0 bases and J lost 0, with 15 bases in between. CDR3 size: 18 residues. Germline V CDR1 and CDR2: SGHNT, YENEEA. The CDR3 region has the DNA TGTGCCAGCAGCTTAGAGACGGGACTTCACAGCTCCTACAATGAGCAGTTCTTC. Amino acids: CASSLETGLHSSYNEQFF.

In this sample, this clonotype turned up many times. This sequence joins TRBV7-3 and TRBJ2-1; D is tentatively TRBD1 or TRBD2 (5 bases each). Germline V gives CDR1 SGHTA, CDR2 FQGTGA. There are 16 residues in the CDR3. Trimming left V 4 bases short and J 5 bases short, with 18 bases between. The CDR3: CASSYPGTTRNNEQFF. DNA of the CDR3: TGTGCCAGCAGCTACCCCGGGACCACCAGAAACAATGAGCAGTTCTTC.

This clonotype came up many times. The chain has TRBV4-1 and TRBJ2-5; D gene ambiguous. This CDR3 comprises 14 residues. The V gene's germline CDR1 is MGHRA and CDR2 YSYEKL. The germline V and J ends were trimmed by 3 bases and 2 bases, with 10 bases remaining between them. In nucleotides, the CDR3 is TGCGCCAGCAGCCACCCGACGATTCAAGAGACCCAGTACTTC. This gives the protein CASSHPTIQETQYF.

This clonotype came up a few times. This chain joins TRBV20-1 and TRBJ2-7, with D maybe TRBD1 (6 bases). Germline V CDR1 and CDR2: DFQATT, SNEGSKA (reference sequence). The length of the CDR3 is 16 residues. The V and J ends lost 2 bases and 2 bases respectively, with 19 bases between them. Here the CDR3 reads CSARTRRQESAYEQYF. CDR3 DNA: TGCAGTGCTAGAACTAGACGACAGGAATCGGCCTACGAGCAGTACTTC.

The rearrangement uses TRBV11-2 and TRBJ1-1; no reliable D call. Germline V lookup: CDR1 SGHAT, CDR2 FQNNGV. The CDR3 loop spans 12 amino acids. Trimming removed 3 bases at V and 4 bases at J, with 6 bases between. The CDR3 DNA reads TGTGCCAGCAGCTTTGGGTTCACTGAAGCTTTCTTT. It is translated as CASSFGFTEAFF.

V usage is TRBV5-1 and J usage is TRBJ2-7, with 7 nucleotides matching TRBD1. The trim removed 6 bases at V and 1 base at J, leaving 7 bases unmatched. CDR1 and CDR2 from the germline V gene are SGHRS and YFSETQ. The CDR3 runs 14 residues. CDR3 coding DNA: TGCGCCAGCACCCGGGACAGCGTTTCCTACGAGCAGTACTTC. Amino acid sequence: CASTRDSVSYEQYF.

The J gene is TRBJ2-5, the V gene TRBV7-2, with TRBD2 matching over 10 bases. V shed 5 bases, J shed 6 bases, and the junction held 9 bases outside the gene matches. This CDR3 is built from 15 residues. Germline V CDR1 and CDR2: SGHTA, FQGNSA. The CDR3 loop reads CASSRELAGEKTQYF. CDR3 nucleotide sequence: TGTGCCAGCAGCCGAGAGCTAGCGGGGGAAAAGACCCAGTACTTC. Drawing the rest from reference TRBV7-2 and TRBJ2-5, the complete variable domain is GAGVSQSPSNKVTEKGKDVELRCDPISGHTALYWYRQSLGQGLEFLIYFQGNSAPDKSGLPSDRFSAERTGGSVSTLTIQRTQQEDSAVYLCASSRELAGEKTQYFGPGTRLLVL.

This clonotype was observed at least ten times. The chain joins TRBV27 to TRBJ2-5; possible D gene TRBD1, 6 bases. The ends were cut back, 6 bases at V and 1 base at J, with 12 bases in the middle. The CDR3 has 14 amino acids. CDR1 and CDR2 (germline): MNHEY, SMNVEV (reference sequence). As DNA, the CDR3 is TGTGCCAGCAGCTTAACAGGGCTCCAAGAGACCCAGTACTTC. It is translated as CASSLTGLQETQYF.

The chain carries TRBV3-1 and TRBJ1-2; no clear D gene. The V end was cut by 0 bases, the J end by 2 bases, with 16 bases between. The CDR3 is 17 amino acids. The germline CDR1 and CDR2 sequences are LGHDT and YNNKEL (reference sequence). The CDR3: CASSQDDWTEINYGYTF. The DNA of the CDR3 is TGTGCCAGCAGCCAAGACGACTGGACGGAGATAAACTATGGCTACACCTTC.

V gene TRBV25-1 combines with J gene TRBJ2-7; maybe TRBD1 (6 bases). Germline V gene lookup returns CDR1 MGHDK and CDR2 SYGVNS. This CDR3 is built from 15 residues. The ends were cut back, 2 bases at V and 5 bases at J, with 16 bases in the middle. The CDR3 spells CASSENRVGPHEQYF. The CDR3 DNA follows: TGTGCCAGCAGTGAAAACAGGGTGGGACCCCACGAGCAGTACTTC.

The genes are TRBV11-2 and TRBJ1-1; D is ambiguous. V was trimmed by 4 bases and J by 13 bases, leaving 25 bases between them. Looked up from germline, CDR1 is SGHAT and CDR2 is FQNNGV. The CDR3 runs to 15 residues. CDR3 region: CASSSIRGSSVRRFF. The CDR3 nucleotides are TGTGCCAGCAGCTCCATCCGTGGGTCGTCGGTGCGCCGTTTCTTT.

V usage is TRBV20-1 and J usage is TRBJ2-7; 11 nucleotides agree with TRBD2. The end of the DNA aligns better with TRBJ2-5, so the J call may be wrong. This CDR3 region has 17 residues. CDR1 DFQATT and CDR2 SNEGSKA come from the germline V gene (reference sequence). The CDR3 region has the DNA TGCAGTGCTAGCCACCTCACTAGCGGGGGACCGGGTGGGACCCAGTACTTC. Translated, it gives CSASHLTSGGPGGTQYF.

In DNA form, the CDR3 reads TGTGCCAGCAGCTCCTGGACCGGACAGGGACGGTTACGGAGCACAGATACGCAGTATTTT. This sequence encodes CASSSWTGQGRLRSTDTQYF. The chain joins TRBV7-9 to TRBJ2-3, with 8 bases lining up with TRBD1. Germline trimming cut 4 bases from V and 0 bases from J; bases unmatched to any gene: 18. CDR3 length equals 20 residues. Per germline, CDR1 SEHNR and CDR2 FQNEAQ (reference sequence).

The V call is TRBV7-2, the J call TRBJ2-7; D could derive from TRBD1 or TRBD2 (5 bases each). CDR3 length: 15 amino acids. Deletions cut 0 bases from V and 2 bases from J, with 11 bases between. Germline V gene sequence: CDR1 SGHTA, CDR2 FQGNSA. The CDR3 here is CASSLAGTEAYEQYF. The CDR3 DNA reads as TGTGCCAGCAGCTTAGCGGGGACGGAGGCCTACGAGCAGTACTTC.

The chain joins TRBV10-3 to TRBJ2-5; D unclear. The CDR3 sequence is 13 residues long. CDR1 and CDR2 (germline): ENHRY, SYGVKD. V lost 1 base and J lost 2, with 5 bases in between. This CDR3 reads CAISEYGQETQYF. DNA of the CDR3: TGTGCCATCAGTGAGTACGGTCAAGAGACCCAGTACTTC.

The chain carries TRBV6-1 and TRBJ1-2, with D perhaps matching TRBD1 (6 bases). The CDR3 has 15 residues. Per germline, CDR1 MNHNS and CDR2 SASEGT. V gave up 3 bases and J gave up 5 bases, with 16 bases separating them. The DNA of the CDR3 is TGTGCCAGCAGTGATACATGGAGGACAGAATATGGCTACACCTTC. Amino acid sequence: CASSDTWRTEYGYTF.

The chain recombines TRBV6-5 with TRBJ2-7; tentative D call: TRBD2 (6 bases). Germline V gene lookup returns CDR1 MNHEY and CDR2 SVGAGI. The CDR3 loop spans 12 amino acids. The ends were cut back, 11 bases at V and 3 bases at J, with 14 bases in the middle. The CDR3 spells CAARGDYYEQYF. CDR3 sequence (DNA): TGTGCCGCCCGCGGGGATTACTACGAGCAGTACTTC.

This clonotype has only a few counts. This chain connects TRBV5-6 to TRBJ2-7, with 7 bases matching TRBD2. CDR3 length equals 13 residues. CDR1 SGHDT and CDR2 YYEEEE come from the germline V gene. With 4 bases clipped from V and 0 bases from J, the junction kept 1 base outside the gene matches. DNA for the CDR3: TGTGCCAGCAGCCGGGAGGTCTCCTACGAGCAGTACTTC. Translated, it gives CASSREVSYEQYF. The full variable domain, rest sourced from reference TRBV5-6 and TRBJ2-7, is DAGVTQSPTHLIKTRGQQVTLRCSPKSGHDTVSWYQQALGQGPQFIFQYYEEEERQRGNFPDRFSGHQFPNYSSELNVNALLLGDSALYLCASSREVSYEQYFGPGTRLTVT.

In this sample, this clonotype turned up a few times. The junction differs from germline at one of its ends, possibly a read error. The chain is built from TRBV11-1 and TRBJ1-4, with TRBD1 identical over 7 bases. CDR1 is SGHAT, CDR2 FQDESV, per germline (reference sequence). The CDR3 runs 16 residues. Written as DNA, the CDR3 is TGTGCCAGCAGCCCGGACAGGACGATAACTTATGAAAAACTGTTTTTT. Its protein is CASSPDRTITYEKLFF.

This CDR3 is CASSQGAATLYGYTF. The CDR3 DNA sequence: TGTGCCAGCAGCCAAGGGGCAGCCACGCTGTATGGCTACACCTTC. This chain connects TRBV3-1 to TRBJ1-2, with no clear D. The CDR3 covers 15 residues. V lost 1 base to trimming and J lost 5 bases, with 14 bases between them. Germline V gene lookup returns CDR1 LGHDT and CDR2 YNNKEL (reference sequence).

The chain links TRBV7-9 to TRBJ1-2, with 10 positions matching TRBD1. The germline V gene encodes CDR1 SEHNR and CDR2 FQNEAQ (reference sequence). V gave up 4 bases and J gave up 1 base; unmatched junction bases: 9. The length of the CDR3 is 17 residues. CDR3 sequence: CASSSKWGTGDNYGYTF. DNA for the CDR3: TGTGCCAGCAGCTCCAAGTGGGGGACAGGGGATAACTATGGCTACACCTTC.

The rearrangement links TRBV5-5 to TRBJ2-7, with D possibly being TRBD1 or TRBD2 (5 bases each). The germline V gene encodes CDR1 SGHKS and CDR2 YYEKEE (reference sequence). Trimming removed 0 bases at V and 1 base at J, with 11 bases between. The CDR3 length is 15 residues. CDR3 bases: TGTGCCAGCAGCTTGGGGCGAGGGGTTTCCTACGAGCAGTACTTC. It codes for CASSLGRGVSYEQYF.

This clonotype appeared a single time. This chain connects TRBV5-1 to TRBJ1-5, with D perhaps matching TRBD1 (5 bases). Germline V gene sequence: CDR1 SGHRS, CDR2 YFSETQ. CDR3 length equals 17 residues. The ends were cut back, 4 bases at V and 0 bases at J, with 17 bases in the middle. The CDR3: CASSPLGPAPSNQPQHF. CDR3 DNA sequence: TGCGCCAGCAGCCCACTGGGGCCAGCCCCTAGCAATCAGCCCCAGCATTTT.

This chain links TRBV12-3 or TRBV12-4 with TRBJ2-7; TRBD1 aligns across 8 bases. CDR3 size: 15 residues. V shed 5 bases, J shed 2 bases, and the junction held 8 bases outside the gene matches. Here the CDR3 DNA reads TGTGCCAGCAGTCCTCCCCGGGACAGGACCTACGAGCAGTACTTC. Translation gives CASSPPRDRTYEQYF.

The sample holds a few counts of this clonotype. A read error may account for a junction end that differs from germline. This chain links TRBV20-1 with TRBJ2-1; D not resolved. The CDR3 totals 14 residues. CDR1 and CDR2 from the germline V gene are DFQATT and SNEGSKA (reference sequence). The CDR3 spells CSAPKGYSYIEQFF. The DNA for the CDR3 is TGCAGTGCACCTAAGGGCTACTCCTACATTGAGCAGTTCTTC.

This sequence joins TRBV12-3 or TRBV12-4 and TRBJ2-3; possible D gene TRBD2, 5 bases. The CDR3 consists of 15 residues. Trimming took off 0 bases at V and 0 bases at J, with 7 bases between the two ends. The CDR3 bases are TGTGCCAGCAGTTTAGCGGAGGCGAGCACAGATACGCAGTATTTT. Protein product: CASSLAEASTDTQYF.

This clonotype has more than one count but fewer than ten. The gene calls are TRBV25-1 and TRBJ1-5; 9 bases agree with TRBD1. Germline CDR1 MGHDK, CDR2 SYGVNS. V shed 2 bases, J shed 7 bases, and the junction held 6 bases outside the gene matches. This CDR3 contains 15 residues. In nucleotides, the CDR3 is TGTGCCAGCAGTGAAGCCGGGACAGGGCGGCAGCCCCAGCATTTT. It is translated as CASSEAGTGRQPQHF.

This clonotype was observed a handful of times. At one boundary the junction diverges from the germline segment, which might be a read error. This chain links TRBV7-2 with TRBJ2-3, with no clear D. CDR1 is SGHTA, CDR2 FQGNSA, per germline. This CDR3 spans 11 amino acids. CDR3 sequence reads: CAGSEGDTQYF. The CDR3 region has the DNA TGTGCCGGCAGCGAAGGAGATACGCAGTATTTT.